This TCR beta chain was sequenced for a study of OX40 agonist ivuxolimab in advanced cancers. Germline V gives CDR1 SEHNR, CDR2 FQNEAQ (reference sequence). The CDR3 covers 14 residues. The ends were cut back, 6 bases at V and 2 bases at J, with 11 bases in the middle. Method: immunoSEQ multiplex PCR; TCRdb's copy keeps in-frame clones and lacks some. The data contain 35,000 to 45,000 clones, 80% to 90% of them singletons. Sequenced here: CD4+ or CD8+ T cells sorted from blood, sampled in a trial of the OX40 agonist ivuxolimab. This TCR came from an adult with an advanced solid tumor such as melanoma, head and neck, liver or kidney cancer. The chain joins TRBV7-9 to TRBJ2-1; no definite D call. The DNA for the CDR3 is TGTGCCAGCAGAATGGGCAGCACCTACAATGAGCAGTTCTTC. Translated: CASRMGSTYNEQFF.